Sequencing of this T cell receptor beta chain was carried out in a study of graft-versus-host responses after intestinal transplantation. Study-level background: Each patient got anti-thymocyte globulin induction, then tacrolimus and steroids for around three years.

Libraries were prepared by immunoSEQ multiplex PCR; TCRdb keeps only in-frame clonotypes and omits some of them. The sample includes approximately 24,000 clones, around 94% of them seen just once. This CDR3 has 17 amino acids. Trimming at V came to 0 bases and at J to 2 bases, leaving 10 bases not matched to a gene. The germline CDR1 and CDR2 sequences are GTSNPN and SVGIG (reference sequence). The J gene is TRBJ2-5, the V gene TRBV30; TRBD2 matches 9 bases. The sequence was collected from a human patient who received an intestinal transplant, so some T cells may come from the graft donor. The sequencing here drew on PBMCs, taken roughly 32 days after intestinal transplant. This chain's CDR3 is CAWSVRLGLAPQETQYF. In nucleotides, the CDR3 is TGTGCCTGGAGTGTACGTTTGGGACTAGCACCTCAAGAGACCCAGTACTTC. The entire variable domain, with the rest obtained from reference TRBV30 and TRBJ2-5, is as follows: SQTIHQWPATLVQPVGSPLSLECTVEGTSNPNLYWYRQAAGRGLQLLFYSVGIGQISSEVPQNLSASRPQDRQFILSSKKLLLSDSGFYLCAWSVRLGLAPQETQYFGPGTRLLVL.